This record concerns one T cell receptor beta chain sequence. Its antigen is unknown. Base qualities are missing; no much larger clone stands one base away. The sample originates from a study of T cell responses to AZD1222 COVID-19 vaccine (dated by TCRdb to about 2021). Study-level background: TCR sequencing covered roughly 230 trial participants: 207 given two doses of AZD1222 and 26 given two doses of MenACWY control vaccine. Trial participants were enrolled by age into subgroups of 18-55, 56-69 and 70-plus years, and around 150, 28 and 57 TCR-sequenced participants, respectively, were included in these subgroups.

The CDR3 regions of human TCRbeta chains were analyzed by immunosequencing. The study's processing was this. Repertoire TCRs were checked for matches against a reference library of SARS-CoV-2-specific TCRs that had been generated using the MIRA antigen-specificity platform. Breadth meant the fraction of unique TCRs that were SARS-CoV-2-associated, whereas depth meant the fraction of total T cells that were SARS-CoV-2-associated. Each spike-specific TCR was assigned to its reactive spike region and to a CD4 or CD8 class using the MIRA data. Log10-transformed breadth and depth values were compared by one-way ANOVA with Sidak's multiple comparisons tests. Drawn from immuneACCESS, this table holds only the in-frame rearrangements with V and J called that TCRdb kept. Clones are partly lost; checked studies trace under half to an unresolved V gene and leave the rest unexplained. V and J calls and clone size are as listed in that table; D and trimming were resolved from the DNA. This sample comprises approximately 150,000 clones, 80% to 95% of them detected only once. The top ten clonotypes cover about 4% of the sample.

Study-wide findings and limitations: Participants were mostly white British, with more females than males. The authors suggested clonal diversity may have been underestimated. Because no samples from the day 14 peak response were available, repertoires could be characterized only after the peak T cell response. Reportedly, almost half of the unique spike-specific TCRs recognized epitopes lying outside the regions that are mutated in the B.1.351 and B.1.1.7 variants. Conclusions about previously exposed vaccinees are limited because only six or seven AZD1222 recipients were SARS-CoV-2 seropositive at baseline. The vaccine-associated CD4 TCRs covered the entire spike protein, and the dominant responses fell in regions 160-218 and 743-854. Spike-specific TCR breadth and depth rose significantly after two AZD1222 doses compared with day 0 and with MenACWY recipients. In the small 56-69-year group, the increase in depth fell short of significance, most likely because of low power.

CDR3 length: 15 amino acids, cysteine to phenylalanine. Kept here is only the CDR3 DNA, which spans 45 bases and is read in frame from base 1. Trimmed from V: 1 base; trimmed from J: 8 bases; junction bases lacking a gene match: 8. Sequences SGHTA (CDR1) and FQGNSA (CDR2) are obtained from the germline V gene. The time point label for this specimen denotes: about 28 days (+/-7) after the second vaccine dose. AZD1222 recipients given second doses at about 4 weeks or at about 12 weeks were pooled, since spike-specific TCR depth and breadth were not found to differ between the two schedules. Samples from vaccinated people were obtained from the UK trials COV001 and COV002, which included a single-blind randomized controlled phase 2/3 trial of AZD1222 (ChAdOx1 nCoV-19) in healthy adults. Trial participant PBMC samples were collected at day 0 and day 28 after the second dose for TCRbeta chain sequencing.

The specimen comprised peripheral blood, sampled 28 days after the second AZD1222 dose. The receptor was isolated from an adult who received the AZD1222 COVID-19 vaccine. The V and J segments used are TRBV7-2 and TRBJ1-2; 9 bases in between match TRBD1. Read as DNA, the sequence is TGTGCCAGCAGCTTAGGGACGGGGACAGGGATCGGCTACACCTTC. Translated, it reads CASSLGTGTGIGYTF.